The 10 T cell receptor beta chains below come from one sample, sequenced in a study of cytomegalovirus exposure and HLA in healthy donors. A multiplex PCR was run with 60 Vbeta primers and 13 Jbeta primers. Generated by immunoSEQ multiplex PCR, the TCRdb table keeps only in-frame clones and is missing some. The sample has 55,000 to 70,000 clones, around 80% seen once. Sample: PBMCs. All receptors come from a male donor in good health and CMV-seronegative.

This chain links TRBV4-1 with TRBJ2-2, with TRBD1 matching 9 bases. From germline, CDR1 is MGHRA and CDR2 YSYEKL. The CDR3 has 16 amino acids. The junction had 10 bases not matched to a gene; V was cut back by 6 bases and J by 5 bases. The CDR3 spells CASRPPGQGSTGELFF. The CDR3 region has the DNA TGCGCCAGCAGACCCCCGGGACAGGGATCAACCGGGGAGCTGTTTTTT.

The rearrangement joins TRBV28 to TRBJ2-6, with TRBD1 matching 9 bases. This CDR3 has 16 amino acids. The V segment lost 10 bases and the J segment 0 bases; nucleotides outside the gene matches: 7. The germline gives CDR1 MDHEN, CDR2 SYDVKM. CDR3 protein: CAIQGAPFSGANVLTF. CDR3 bases: TGTGCCATACAGGGGGCGCCTTTCTCTGGGGCCAACGTCCTGACTTTC.

The genes are TRBV6-5 and TRBJ2-3, with 7 bases aligning to TRBD2. The CDR3 sequence is 16 residues long. J lost 2 bases, V lost 0 bases, and 5 bases had no gene match. From germline, CDR1 is MNHEY and CDR2 SVGAGI. The CDR3 DNA follows: TGTGCCAGCAGTTACTCAAGGGGAGGGCCCACAGATACGCAGTATTTT. It encodes CASSYSRGGPTDTQYF.

The J gene is TRBJ2-7, the V gene TRBV4-2; a possible D gene is TRBD1 (6 bases). CDR3 length: 15 residues. The V gene's germline CDR1 is LGHNA and CDR2 YNFKEQ. With 0 bases removed from V and 0 bases from J, the gap between germline ends came to 9 bases. The CDR3 spells CASSQDTGYSYEQYF. The CDR3 region has the DNA TGTGCCAGCAGCCAAGACACAGGGTACTCCTACGAGCAGTACTTC.

The gene calls are TRBV5-6 and TRBJ2-5; tentatively, D is TRBD1 (5 bases). The V end lost 0 bases, the J end lost 4 bases, and 10 bases lay between the germline ends. The CDR3 runs 14 residues. The germline gives CDR1 SGHDT, CDR2 YYEEEE. This CDR3 is CASSLGLGLETQYF. DNA of the CDR3: TGTGCCAGCAGCTTGGGGCTGGGGCTAGAGACCCAGTACTTC.

This rearrangement joins TRBV4-1 to TRBJ2-2; D is perhaps TRBD1 (5 bases). CDR1 and CDR2 (germline): MGHRA, YSYEKL. Trimming left V 0 bases short and J 6 bases short, with 20 bases between. This CDR3 region has 18 residues. CDR3 coding DNA: TGCGCCAGCAGCCAAGATAGGAGACAGAGCCGTGGGCCCGGGGAGCTGTTTTTT. It specifies CASSQDRRQSRGPGELFF.

The chain uses TRBV10-3 and TRBJ2-2; D might be TRBD2 (5 bases). The germline V gene encodes CDR1 ENHRY and CDR2 SYGVKD. The CDR3 spans 15 residues. The germline V and J ends were trimmed by 4 bases and 3 bases, with 12 bases remaining between them. CDR3 in DNA: TGTGCCATCAGTGGCGAGAGGGCGCACACCGGGGAGCTGTTTTTT. Translation: CAISGERAHTGELFF.

The genes are TRBV7-2 and TRBJ1-2, with D possibly being TRBD1 (5 bases). Germline assignment: CDR1 SGHTA and CDR2 FQGNSA. V was trimmed by 2 bases and J by 4 bases, leaving 11 bases between them. This CDR3 has 14 residues. The CDR3 loop reads CASSLSGASYGYTF. Here the CDR3 DNA reads TGTGCCAGCAGCTTAAGTGGGGCCTCCTATGGCTACACCTTC.

The CDR3, as DNA: TGTGCCAGCTCACCACCGGGGCAGATCTCTGGAAACACCATATATTTT. It is translated as CASSPPGQISGNTIYF. The chain uses TRBV18 and TRBJ1-3, with a weak D call TRBD1 (5 bases). The V end was cut by 0 bases, the J end by 0 bases, with 9 bases between. Germline values: CDR1 KGHSH, CDR2 LQKENI. The length of the CDR3 is 16 residues.

V usage is TRBV27 and J usage is TRBJ1-5; 9 positions agree with TRBD1. The V segment lost 6 bases and the J segment 4 bases; nucleotides outside the gene matches: 1. In germline, CDR1 is MNHEY, CDR2 SMNVEV (reference sequence). CDR3 length equals 13 residues. Here the CDR3 DNA reads TGTGCCAGCAGGGGACAGGGTAATCAGCCCCAGCATTTT. Residues: CASRGQGNQPQHF.